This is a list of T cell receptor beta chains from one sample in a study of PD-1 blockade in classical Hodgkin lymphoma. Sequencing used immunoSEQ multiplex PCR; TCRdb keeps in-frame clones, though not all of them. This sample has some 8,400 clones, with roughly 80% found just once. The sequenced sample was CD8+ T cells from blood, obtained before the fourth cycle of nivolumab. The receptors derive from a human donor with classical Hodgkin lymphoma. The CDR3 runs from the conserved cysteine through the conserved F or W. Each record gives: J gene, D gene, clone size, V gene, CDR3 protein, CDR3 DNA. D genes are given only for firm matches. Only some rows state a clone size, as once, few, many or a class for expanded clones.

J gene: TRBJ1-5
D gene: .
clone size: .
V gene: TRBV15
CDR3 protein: CATSADRTNQPQHF
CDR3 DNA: TGTGCCACCAGCGCCGACAGAACCAATCAGCCCCAGCATTTT

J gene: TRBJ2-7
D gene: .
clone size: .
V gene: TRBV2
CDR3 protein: CASSEYKGSSYEQYF
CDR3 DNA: TGTGCCAGCAGTGAGTATAAGGGAAGCTCCTACGAGCAGTACTTC

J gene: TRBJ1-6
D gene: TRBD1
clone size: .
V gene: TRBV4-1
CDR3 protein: CASSPPGQGNTPLHF
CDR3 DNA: TGCGCCAGCAGCCCCCCGGGACAGGGTAATACACCCCTCCACTTT

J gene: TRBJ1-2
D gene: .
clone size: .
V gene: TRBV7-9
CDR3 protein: CASSLSPRGSLYGYTF
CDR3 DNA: TGTGCCAGCAGCTTATCCCCGAGAGGCAGCCTCTATGGCTACACCTTC

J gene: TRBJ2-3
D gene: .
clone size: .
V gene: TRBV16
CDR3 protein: CASSQQGTDTQYF
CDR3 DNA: TGTGCCAGCAGCCAGCAGGGAACAGATACGCAGTATTTT

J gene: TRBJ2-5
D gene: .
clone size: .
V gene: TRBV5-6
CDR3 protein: CASSLGGSRIETQYF
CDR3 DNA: TGTGCCAGCAGCTTGGGTGGTAGTAGGATAGAGACCCAGTACTTC

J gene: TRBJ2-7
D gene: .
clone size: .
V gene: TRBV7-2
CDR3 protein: CASSLVPPGIEQYF
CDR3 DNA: TGTGCCAGCAGCTTAGTCCCCCCGGGAATTGAGCAGTACTTC

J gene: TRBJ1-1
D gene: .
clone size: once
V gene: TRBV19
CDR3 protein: CASSIYSSAMNTEAFF
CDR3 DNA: TGTGCCAGTAGTATTTACAGTAGCGCAATGAACACTGAAGCTTTCTTT

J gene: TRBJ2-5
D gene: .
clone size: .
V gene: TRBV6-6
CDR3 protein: CASSYSDGTQYF
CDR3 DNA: TGTGCCAGCAGTTACTCAGATGGGACCCAGTACTTC

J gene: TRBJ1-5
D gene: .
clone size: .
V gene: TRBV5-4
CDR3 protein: CASRRLQRYSNQPQHF
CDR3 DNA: TGTGCCAGCAGGCGGCTTCAGCGTTATAGCAATCAGCCCCAGCATTTT

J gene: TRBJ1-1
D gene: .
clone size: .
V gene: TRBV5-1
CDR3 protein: CASSPYLNTEAFF
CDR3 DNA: TGCGCCAGCAGCCCCTATCTGAACACTGAAGCTTTCTTT

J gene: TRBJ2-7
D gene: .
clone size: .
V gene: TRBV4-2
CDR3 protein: CASSQRGASSYEQYF
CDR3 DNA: TGTGCCAGCAGCCAACGGGGGGCTAGCTCCTACGAGCAGTACTTC

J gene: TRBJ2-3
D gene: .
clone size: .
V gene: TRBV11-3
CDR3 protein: CASSKTVTGHTDTQYF
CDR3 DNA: TGTGCCAGCAGCAAAACCGTTACAGGGCACACAGATACGCAGTATTTT

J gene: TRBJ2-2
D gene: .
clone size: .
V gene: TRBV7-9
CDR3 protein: CASSFGGPGELFF
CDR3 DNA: TGTGCCAGCAGCTTCGGTGGCCCCGGGGAGCTGTTTTTT

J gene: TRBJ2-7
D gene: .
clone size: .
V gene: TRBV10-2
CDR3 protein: CASRGLGGEPGNEQYF
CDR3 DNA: TGCGCCAGCAGAGGATTAGGGGGGGAACCCGGGAACGAGCAGTACTTC

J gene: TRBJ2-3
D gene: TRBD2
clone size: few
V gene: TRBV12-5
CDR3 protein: CASGLFSGGAKDTQYF
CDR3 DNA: TGTGCTAGTGGTTTGTTTAGCGGGGGGGCCAAAGATACGCAGTATTTT

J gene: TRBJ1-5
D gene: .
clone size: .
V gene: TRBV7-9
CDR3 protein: CASSATGTNNQPQHF
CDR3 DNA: TGTGCCAGCAGCGCCACCGGGACCAACAATCAGCCCCAGCATTTT

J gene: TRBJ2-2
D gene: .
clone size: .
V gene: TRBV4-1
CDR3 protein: CASSQAPNTGELFF
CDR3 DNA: TGCGCCAGCAGCCAAGCTCCAAACACCGGGGAGCTGTTTTTT

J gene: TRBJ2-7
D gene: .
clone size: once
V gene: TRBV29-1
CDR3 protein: CSVADGSLGLEQYF
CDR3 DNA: TGCAGCGTTGCGGACGGGTCCCTCGGATTAGAGCAGTACTTC

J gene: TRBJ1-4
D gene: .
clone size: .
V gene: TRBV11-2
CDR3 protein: CASSLEYLPNEKLFF
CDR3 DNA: TGTGCCAGCAGCTTAGAGTACCTACCAAATGAAAAACTGTTTTTT

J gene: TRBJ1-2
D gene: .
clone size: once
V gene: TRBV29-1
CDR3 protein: CSVEGMTYGYTF
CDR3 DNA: TGCAGCGTTGAGGGAATGACGTATGGCTACACCTTC

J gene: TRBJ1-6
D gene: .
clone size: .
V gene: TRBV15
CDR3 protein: CATSTRDYNSPLHF
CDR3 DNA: TGTGCCACCAGCACAAGGGATTATAATTCACCCCTCCACTTT

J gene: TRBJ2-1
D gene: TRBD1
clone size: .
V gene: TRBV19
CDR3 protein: CASSRDSYNEQFF
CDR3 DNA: TGTGCCAGTAGTAGGGACAGCTACAATGAGCAGTTCTTC

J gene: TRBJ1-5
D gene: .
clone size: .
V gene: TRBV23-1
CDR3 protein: CASTVPGTTDQPQHF
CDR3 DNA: TGCGCCAGCACCGTTCCCGGGACAACCGATCAGCCCCAGCATTTT

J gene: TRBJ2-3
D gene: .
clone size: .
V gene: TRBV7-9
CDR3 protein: CASSGFAGGEGTDTQYF
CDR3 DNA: TGTGCCAGCAGCGGTTTCGCCGGGGGCGAAGGCACAGATACGCAGTATTTT

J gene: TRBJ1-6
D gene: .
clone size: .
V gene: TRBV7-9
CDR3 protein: CASSSYHSPLHF
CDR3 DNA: TGTGCCAGCAGCTCATACCATTCACCCCTCCACTTT

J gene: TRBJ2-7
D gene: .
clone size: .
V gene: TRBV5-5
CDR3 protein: CASSPDGYEQYF
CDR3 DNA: TGTGCCAGCAGCCCCGACGGTTACGAGCAGTACTTC

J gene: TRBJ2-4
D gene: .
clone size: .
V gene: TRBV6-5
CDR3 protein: CASSYRVDYIQYF
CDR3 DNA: TGTGCCAGCAGTTACAGGGTTGATTACATTCAGTACTTC

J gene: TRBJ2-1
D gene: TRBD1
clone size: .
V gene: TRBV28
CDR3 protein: CASSPRGLSSYNEQFF
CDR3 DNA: TGTGCCAGCAGCCCGAGGGGGCTAAGCTCCTACAATGAGCAGTTCTTC

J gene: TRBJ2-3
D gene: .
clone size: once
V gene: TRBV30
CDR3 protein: CAWDRQYTQYF
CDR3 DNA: TGTGCCTGGGATAGACAGTATACGCAGTATTTT

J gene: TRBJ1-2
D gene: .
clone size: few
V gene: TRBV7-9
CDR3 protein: CASSLQGNYGYTF
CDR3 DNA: TGTGCCAGCAGCTTACAGGGGAACTATGGCTACACCTTC

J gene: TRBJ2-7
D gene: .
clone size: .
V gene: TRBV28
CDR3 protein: CASGLLSYEQYF
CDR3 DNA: TGTGCCAGCGGCCTGCTAAGTTACGAGCAGTACTTC

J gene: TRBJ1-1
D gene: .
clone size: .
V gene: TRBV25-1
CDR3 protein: CASSEYTGRPPVVSEAFF
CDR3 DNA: TGTGCCAGCAGTGAATACACAGGGAGGCCCCCGGTGGTCTCTGAAGCTTTCTTT

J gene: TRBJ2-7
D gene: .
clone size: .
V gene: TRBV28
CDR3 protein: CASSLSNDGFYEQYF
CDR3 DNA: TGTGCCAGCAGTTTATCTAACGACGGCTTCTACGAGCAGTACTTC

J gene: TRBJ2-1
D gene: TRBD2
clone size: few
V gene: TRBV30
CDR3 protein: CAWSGRLAGVLYNEQFF
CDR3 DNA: TGTGCCTGGAGTGGAAGACTAGCGGGGGTACTCTACAATGAGCAGTTCTTC

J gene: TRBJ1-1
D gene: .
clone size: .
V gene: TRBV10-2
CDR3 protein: CASSEWEGAEAFF
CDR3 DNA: TGCGCCAGCAGTGAATGGGAAGGGGCTGAAGCTTTCTTT

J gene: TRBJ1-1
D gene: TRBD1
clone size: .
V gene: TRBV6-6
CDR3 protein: CASSSRQGVTEAFF
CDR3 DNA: TGTGCCAGCAGTTCTAGACAGGGGGTAACTGAAGCTTTCTTT

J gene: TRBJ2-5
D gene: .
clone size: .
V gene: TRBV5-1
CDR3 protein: CASSLGTTGTQYF
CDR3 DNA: TGCGCCAGCAGCTTGGGGACAACGGGGACCCAGTACTTC

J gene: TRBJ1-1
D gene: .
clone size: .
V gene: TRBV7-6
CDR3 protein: CASSFEGGTATEAFF
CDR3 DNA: TGTGCCAGCAGCTTTGAGGGGGGGACGGCGACTGAAGCTTTCTTT

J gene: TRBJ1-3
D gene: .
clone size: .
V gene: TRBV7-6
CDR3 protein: CASSFTTPPLTYSGNTIYF
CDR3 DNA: TGTGCCAGCAGTTTCACCACCCCTCCTTTGACCTACTCTGGAAACACCATATATTTT

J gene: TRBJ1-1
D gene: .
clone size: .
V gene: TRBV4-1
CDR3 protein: CASSQSGWDRNTEAFF
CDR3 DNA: TGCGCCAGCAGCCAGTCTGGTTGGGATCGGAACACTGAAGCTTTCTTT

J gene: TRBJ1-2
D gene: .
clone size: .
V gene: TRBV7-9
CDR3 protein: CASSLVQAGYYGYTF
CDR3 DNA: TGTGCCAGCAGCTTAGTTCAGGCAGGGTACTATGGCTACACCTTC

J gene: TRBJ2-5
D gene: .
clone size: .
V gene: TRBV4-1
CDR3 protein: CASSQASGPETQYF
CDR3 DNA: TGCGCCAGCAGCCAAGCATCAGGGCCGGAGACCCAGTACTTC

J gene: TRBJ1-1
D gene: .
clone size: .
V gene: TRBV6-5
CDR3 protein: CASSYGRVGTEAFF
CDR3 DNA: TGTGCCAGCAGTTACGGCAGGGTTGGAACTGAAGCTTTCTTT

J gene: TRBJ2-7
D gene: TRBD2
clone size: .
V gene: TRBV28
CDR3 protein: CASRYSGGRYEQYF
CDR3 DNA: TGTGCCAGCAGGTATAGCGGGGGACGATACGAGCAGTACTTC

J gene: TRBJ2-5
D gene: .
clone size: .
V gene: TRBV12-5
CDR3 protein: CASAVEGWQETQYF
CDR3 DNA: TGTGCTAGTGCGGTCGAGGGCTGGCAAGAGACCCAGTACTTC

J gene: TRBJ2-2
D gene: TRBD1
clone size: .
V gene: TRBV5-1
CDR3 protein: CASSRFGDRTGELFF
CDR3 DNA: TGCGCCAGCAGCCGATTCGGGGACAGAACCGGGGAGCTGTTTTTT

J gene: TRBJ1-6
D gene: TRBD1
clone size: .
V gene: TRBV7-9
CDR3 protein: CASSWPGQGGSPLHF
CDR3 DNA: TGTGCCAGCAGCTGGCCGGGACAGGGTGGTTCACCCCTCCACTTT

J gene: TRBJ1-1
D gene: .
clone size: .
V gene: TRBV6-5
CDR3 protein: CASSKQRVMNTEAFF
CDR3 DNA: TGTGCCAGCAGTAAACAGAGAGTCATGAACACTGAAGCTTTCTTT

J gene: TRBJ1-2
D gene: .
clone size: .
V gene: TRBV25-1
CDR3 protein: CASSEGVKLLGYTF
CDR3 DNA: TGTGCCAGCAGTGAGGGGGTTAAGTTGCTTGGCTACACCTTC

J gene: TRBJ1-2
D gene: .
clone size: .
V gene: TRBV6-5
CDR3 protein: CASSYGLRRVGYTF
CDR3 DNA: TGTGCCAGCAGTTATGGTCTGAGACGCGTGGGCTACACCTTC

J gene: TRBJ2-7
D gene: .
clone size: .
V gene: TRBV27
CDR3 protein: CASSSLDFYEQYF
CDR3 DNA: TGTGCCAGCAGTTCGCTAGACTTCTACGAGCAGTACTTC